A single sample gave rise to the 3 T cell receptor beta chains below, sequenced in a study of T cell clonality in common variable immunodeficiency. Profiled with immunoSEQ multiplex PCR; TCRdb holds only in-frame clones, not every one. The repertoire consists of about 19,000 clones, none detected only once. Antigen specificity for these receptors is unknown. Findings and caveats of the study: In common variable immunodeficiency, TCR beta chains reportedly carried fewer deletions and N-nucleotide insertions.

Sequencing was performed on peripheral blood mononuclear cells. These receptors originate from a human donor with common variable immunodeficiency.

There are a few counts of this clone. The CDR3 is cut off 3 residues early in the read; its end comes from the germline J gene. The J gene is TRBJ1-1, the V gene TRBV19; possible D gene TRBD1, 5 bases. The CDR3 contains 12 residues. CDR1 LNHDA and CDR2 SQIVND come from the germline V gene (reference sequence). Partial CDR3 DNA: TGTGCCAGTAGTCGTCAGGGCGGGGAG. Its protein product is CASSRQGGE. In full, the CDR3 reads CASSRQGGEAFF.

This clone appeared many times. The read halts 3 residues ahead of the CDR3 end, with the missing end drawn from the germline J gene. V usage is TRBV7-9 and J usage is TRBJ2-3, with TRBD1 identical over 10 bases. Germline V gene data show CDR1 as SEHNR and CDR2 as FQNEAQ (reference sequence). The CDR3 consists of 15 residues. Trimming cost V 3 bases and J 5 bases; bases outside gene matches: 5. The sequenced part of the CDR3 DNA is TGTGCCAGCAGCTTCACGACAGGGGGCATAGATACG. Translating it yields CASSFTTGGIDT. The CDR3 reads in full as CASSFTTGGIDTQYF.

Worth noting for this clone: Possible read error: a much larger clone is one base away. Different DNA sequences within this sample yield the same CDR3. The CDR3 DNA, read in part, is TGCGCCAGCAGCCCGCGGGACAGGGACTACGAG. Its translation is CASSPRDRDYE. The entire CDR3 protein reads CASSPRDRDYEQYF. The chain has TRBV5-1 and TRBJ2-7; the match to TRBD1 covers 9 bases. The read gets to within 3 residues of the CDR3 end, and the germline J gene fills in the rest. J lost 3 bases, V lost 4 bases, and 5 bases had no gene match. CDR1 SGHRS and CDR2 YFSETQ come from the germline V gene. This CDR3 comprises 14 residues.